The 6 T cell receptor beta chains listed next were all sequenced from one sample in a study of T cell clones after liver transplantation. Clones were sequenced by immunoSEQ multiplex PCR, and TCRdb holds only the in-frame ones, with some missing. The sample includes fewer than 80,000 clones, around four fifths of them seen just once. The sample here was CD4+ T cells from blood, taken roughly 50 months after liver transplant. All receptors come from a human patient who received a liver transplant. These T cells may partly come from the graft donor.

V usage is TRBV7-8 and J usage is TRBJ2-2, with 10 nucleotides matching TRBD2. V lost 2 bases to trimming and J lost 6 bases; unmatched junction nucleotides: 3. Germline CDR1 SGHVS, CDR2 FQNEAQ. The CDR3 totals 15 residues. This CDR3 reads CASSLSGGDAGELFF. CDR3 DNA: TGTGCCAGCAGCTTAAGCGGGGGGGATGCCGGGGAGCTGTTTTTT.

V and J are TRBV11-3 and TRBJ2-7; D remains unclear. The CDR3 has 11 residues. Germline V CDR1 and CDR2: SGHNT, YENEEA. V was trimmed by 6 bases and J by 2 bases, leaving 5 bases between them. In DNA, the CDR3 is TGTGCCAGCAGTCAACCCTACGAGCAGTACTTC. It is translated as CASSQPYEQYF.

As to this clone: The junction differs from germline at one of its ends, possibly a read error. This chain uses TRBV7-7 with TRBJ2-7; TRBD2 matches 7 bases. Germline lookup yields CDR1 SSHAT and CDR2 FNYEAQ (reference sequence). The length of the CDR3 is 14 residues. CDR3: CASSLGGGGYEQYF. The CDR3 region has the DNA TGTGCTAGCAGCTTAGGTGGGGGGGGCTACGAGCAGTACTTC.

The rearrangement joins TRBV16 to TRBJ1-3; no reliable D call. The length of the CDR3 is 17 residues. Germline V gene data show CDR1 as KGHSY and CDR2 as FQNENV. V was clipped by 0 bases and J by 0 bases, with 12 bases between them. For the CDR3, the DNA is TGTGCCAGCAGCCAATCAAGTACCGGGAGCTCTGGAAACACCATATATTTT. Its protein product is CASSQSSTGSSGNTIYF.

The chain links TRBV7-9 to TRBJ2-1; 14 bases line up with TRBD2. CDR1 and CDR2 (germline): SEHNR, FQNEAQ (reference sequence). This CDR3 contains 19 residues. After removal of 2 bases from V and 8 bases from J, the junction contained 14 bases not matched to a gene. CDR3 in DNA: TGTGCCAGCAGCTTACGGGGGACTAGCGGGAGACCGAACTGGGATGAGCAGTTCTTC. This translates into CASSLRGTSGRPNWDEQFF.

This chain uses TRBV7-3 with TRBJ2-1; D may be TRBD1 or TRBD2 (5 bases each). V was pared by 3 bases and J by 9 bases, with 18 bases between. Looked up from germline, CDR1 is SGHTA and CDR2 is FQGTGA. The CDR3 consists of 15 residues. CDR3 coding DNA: TGTGCCAGCAGCTTGGGTCCCAGAGGGGAGAGTGAGCAGTTCTTC. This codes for CASSLGPRGESEQFF. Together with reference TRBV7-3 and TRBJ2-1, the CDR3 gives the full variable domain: GAGVSQTPSNKVTEKGKYVELRCDPISGHTALYWYRQSLGQGPEFLIYFQGTGAADDSGLPNDRFFAVRPEGSVSTLKIQRTERGDSAVYLCASSLGPRGESEQFFGPGTRLTVL.